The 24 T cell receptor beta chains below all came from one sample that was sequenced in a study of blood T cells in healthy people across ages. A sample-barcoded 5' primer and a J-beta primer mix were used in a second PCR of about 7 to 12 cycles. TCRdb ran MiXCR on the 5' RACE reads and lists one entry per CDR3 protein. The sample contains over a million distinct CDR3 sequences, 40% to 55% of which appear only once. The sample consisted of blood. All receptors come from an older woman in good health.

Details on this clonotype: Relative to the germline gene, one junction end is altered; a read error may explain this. In DNA form, the CDR3 reads TGTGCCGGCAGTCTTTTGAGCGGGAAAGACACCGGGGAGCTGTTTTTT. Protein sequence: CAGSLLSGKDTGELFF. The V gene is TRBV28, the J gene TRBJ2-2; 7 nucleotides align to TRBD2. Germline lookup yields CDR1 MDHEN and CDR2 SYDVKM. The CDR3 is made up of 16 amino acids.

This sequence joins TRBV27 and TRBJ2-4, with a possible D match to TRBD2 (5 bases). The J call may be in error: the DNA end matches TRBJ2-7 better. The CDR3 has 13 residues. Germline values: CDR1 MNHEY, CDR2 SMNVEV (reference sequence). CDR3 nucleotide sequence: TGTGCCAGCAGTGACGGACGGGACTACGAGCAGTACTTC. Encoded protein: CASSDGRDYEQYF.

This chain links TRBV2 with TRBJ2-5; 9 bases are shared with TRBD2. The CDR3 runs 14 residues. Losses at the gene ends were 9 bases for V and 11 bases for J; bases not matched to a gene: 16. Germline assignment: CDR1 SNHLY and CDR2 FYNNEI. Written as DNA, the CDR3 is TGTGCCAGGGGGGCGGGAGGGCCGCCCAATGAGCAGTACTTC. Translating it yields CARGAGGPPNEQYF. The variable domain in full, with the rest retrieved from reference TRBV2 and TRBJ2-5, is EPEVTQTPSHQVTQMGQEVILRCVPISNHLYFYWYRQILGQKVEFLVSFYNNEISEKSEIFDDQFSVERPDGSNFTLKIRSTKLEDSAMYFCARGAGGPPNEQYFGPGTRLLVL.

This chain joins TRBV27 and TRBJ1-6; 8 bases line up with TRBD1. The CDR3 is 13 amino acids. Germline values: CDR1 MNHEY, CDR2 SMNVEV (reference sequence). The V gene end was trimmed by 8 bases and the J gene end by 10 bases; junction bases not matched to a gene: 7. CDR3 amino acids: CASGPDRGSPLHF. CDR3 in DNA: TGTGCCAGCGGCCCTGACAGGGGCTCACCCCTCCACTTT.

CDR3 DNA: TGCGCCAGCAGCTCCAGGACAGCAAACTATGGCTACACCTTC. It translates to CASSSRTANYGYTF. This chain uses TRBV5-1 with TRBJ1-2; TRBD1 might be the D (6 bases). The CDR3 is 14 residues long. The germline V gene encodes CDR1 SGHRS and CDR2 YFSETQ. Trimming took 3 bases from V and 2 from J, leaving 11 bases between them.

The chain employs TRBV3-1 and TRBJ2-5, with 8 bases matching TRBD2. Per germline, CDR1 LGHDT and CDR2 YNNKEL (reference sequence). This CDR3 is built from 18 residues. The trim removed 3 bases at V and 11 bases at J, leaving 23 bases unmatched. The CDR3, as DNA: TGTGCCAGCAGCCATGGGGGGACTAGTCCCATAGCCGACAATGAGCAGTACTTC. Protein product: CASSHGGTSPIADNEQYF.

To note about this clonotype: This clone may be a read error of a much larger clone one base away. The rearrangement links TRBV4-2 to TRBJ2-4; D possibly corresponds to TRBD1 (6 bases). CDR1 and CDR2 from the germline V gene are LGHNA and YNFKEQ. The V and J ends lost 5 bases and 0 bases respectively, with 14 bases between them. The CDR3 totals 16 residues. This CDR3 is CASSSNQGLAKNIQYF. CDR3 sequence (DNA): TGTGCCAGCAGCTCCAACCAGGGGCTAGCCAAAAACATTCAGTACTTC.

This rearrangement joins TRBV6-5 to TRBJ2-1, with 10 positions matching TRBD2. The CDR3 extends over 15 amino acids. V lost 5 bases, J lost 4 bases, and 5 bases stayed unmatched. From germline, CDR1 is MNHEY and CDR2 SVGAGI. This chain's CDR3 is CASSTLAGPYNEQFF. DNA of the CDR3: TGTGCCAGCAGTACACTAGCGGGGCCATACAATGAGCAGTTCTTC.

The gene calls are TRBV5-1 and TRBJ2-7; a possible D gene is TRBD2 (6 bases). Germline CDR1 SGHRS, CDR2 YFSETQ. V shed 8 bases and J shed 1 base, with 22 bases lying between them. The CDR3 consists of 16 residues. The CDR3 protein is CASSTWRGQKSYEQYF. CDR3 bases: TGCGCCAGTAGTACTTGGCGGGGTCAGAAATCCTACGAGCAGTACTTC.

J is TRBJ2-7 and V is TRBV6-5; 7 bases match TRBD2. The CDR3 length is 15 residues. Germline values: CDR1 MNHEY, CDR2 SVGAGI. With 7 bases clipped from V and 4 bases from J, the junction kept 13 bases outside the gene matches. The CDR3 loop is CASIPSGGSFYEQYF. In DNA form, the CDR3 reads TGTGCCAGCATCCCGTCTGGCGGGAGTTTTTACGAGCAGTACTTC.

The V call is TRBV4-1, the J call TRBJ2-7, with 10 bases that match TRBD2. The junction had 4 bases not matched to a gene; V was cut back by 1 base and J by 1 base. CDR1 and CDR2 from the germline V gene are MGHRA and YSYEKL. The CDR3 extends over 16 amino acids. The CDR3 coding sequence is TGCGCCAGCAGCCAAGTCGTTAGCGGGGGGTCCTACGAGCAGTACTTC. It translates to CASSQVVSGGSYEQYF.

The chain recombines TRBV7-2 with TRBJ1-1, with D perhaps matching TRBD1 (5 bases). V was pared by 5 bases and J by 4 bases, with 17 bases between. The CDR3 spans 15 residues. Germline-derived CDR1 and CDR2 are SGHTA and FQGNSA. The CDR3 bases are TGTGCCAGCAGCCCACGGGCCCAGGGTTTCACTGAAGCTTTCTTT. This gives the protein CASSPRAQGFTEAFF.

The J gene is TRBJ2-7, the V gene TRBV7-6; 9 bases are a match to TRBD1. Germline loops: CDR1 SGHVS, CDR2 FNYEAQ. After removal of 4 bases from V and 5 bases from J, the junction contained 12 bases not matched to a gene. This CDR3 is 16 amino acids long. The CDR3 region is CASSYYPGGQGDEQYF. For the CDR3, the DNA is TGTGCCAGCAGCTACTACCCCGGGGGACAGGGTGACGAGCAGTACTTC.

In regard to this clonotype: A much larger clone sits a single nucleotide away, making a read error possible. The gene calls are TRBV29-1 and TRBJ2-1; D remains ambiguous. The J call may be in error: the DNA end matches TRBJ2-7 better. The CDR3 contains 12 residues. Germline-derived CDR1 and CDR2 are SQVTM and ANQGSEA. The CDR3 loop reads CSVDDFTDEQYF. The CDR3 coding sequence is TGCAGCGTTGACGATTTTACGGATGAGCAGTACTTC.

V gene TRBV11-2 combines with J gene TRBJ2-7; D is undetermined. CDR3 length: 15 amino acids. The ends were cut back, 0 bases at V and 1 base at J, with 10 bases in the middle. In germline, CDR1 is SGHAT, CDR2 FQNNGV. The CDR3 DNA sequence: TGTGCCAGCAGCTTAGATGTGGCAGATTCCTACGAGCAGTACTTC. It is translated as CASSLDVADSYEQYF.

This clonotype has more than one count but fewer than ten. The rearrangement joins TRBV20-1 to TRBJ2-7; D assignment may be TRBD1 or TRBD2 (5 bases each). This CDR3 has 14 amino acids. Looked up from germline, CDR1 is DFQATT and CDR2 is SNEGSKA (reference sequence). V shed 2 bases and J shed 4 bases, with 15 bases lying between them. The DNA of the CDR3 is TGCAGTGCTAGAAAACGGGGCGGCTTGTACGAGCAGTACTTC. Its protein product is CSARKRGGLYEQYF.

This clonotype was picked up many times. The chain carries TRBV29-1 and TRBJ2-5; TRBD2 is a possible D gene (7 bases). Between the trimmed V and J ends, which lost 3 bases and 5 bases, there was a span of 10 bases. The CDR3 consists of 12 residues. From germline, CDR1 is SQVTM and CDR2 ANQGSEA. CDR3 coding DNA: TGCAGCGTTGACAGGGGAGGGGAGACCCAGTACTTC. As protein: CSVDRGGETQYF.

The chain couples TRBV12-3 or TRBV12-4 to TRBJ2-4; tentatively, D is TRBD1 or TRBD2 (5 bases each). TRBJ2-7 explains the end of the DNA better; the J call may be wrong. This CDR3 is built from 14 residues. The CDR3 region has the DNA TGTGCCAGCACCTCGGTGGGGGTTTCCGGCGAGCAGTACTTC. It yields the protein CASTSVGVSGEQYF.

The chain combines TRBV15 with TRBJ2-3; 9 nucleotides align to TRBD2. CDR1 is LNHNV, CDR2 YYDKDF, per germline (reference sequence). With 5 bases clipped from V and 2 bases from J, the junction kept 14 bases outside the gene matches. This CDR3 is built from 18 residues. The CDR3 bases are TGTGCCACCAGCGTATCCGGGAAGACTAGCGGAGTCACAGATACGCAGTATTTT. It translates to CATSVSGKTSGVTDTQYF. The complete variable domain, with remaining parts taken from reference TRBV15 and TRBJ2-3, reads DAMVIQNPRYQVTQFGKPVTLSCSQTLNHNVMYWYQQKSSQAPKLLFHYYDKDFNNEADTPDNFQSRRPNTSFCFLDIRSPGLGDTAMYLCATSVSGKTSGVTDTQYFGPGTRLTVL.

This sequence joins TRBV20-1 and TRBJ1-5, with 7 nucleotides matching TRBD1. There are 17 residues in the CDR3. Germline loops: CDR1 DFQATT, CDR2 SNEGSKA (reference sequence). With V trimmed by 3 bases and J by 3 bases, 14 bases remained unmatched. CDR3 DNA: TGCAGTGCTAGTCCCCGACAGGGCCTGGCCATCAATCAGCCCCAGCATTTT. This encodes CSASPRQGLAINQPQHF.

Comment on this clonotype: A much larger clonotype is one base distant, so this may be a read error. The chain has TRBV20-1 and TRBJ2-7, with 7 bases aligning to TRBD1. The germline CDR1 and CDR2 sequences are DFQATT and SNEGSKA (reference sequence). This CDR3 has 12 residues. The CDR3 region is CSTRGQNYEQYF. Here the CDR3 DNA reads TGCAGTACTAGGGGACAGAACTACGAGCAGTACTTC.

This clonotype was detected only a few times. CDR3 residues: CASSGTQDWNEQFF. The CDR3 DNA is TGTGCCAGCAGTGGGACGCAGGACTGGAATGAGCAGTTCTTC. The J gene is TRBJ2-1, the V gene TRBV27; D tentatively reads TRBD1 or TRBD2 (5 bases each). CDR3 length equals 14 residues. V lost 5 bases and J lost 7, with 15 bases in between. Germline loops: CDR1 MNHEY, CDR2 SMNVEV (reference sequence).

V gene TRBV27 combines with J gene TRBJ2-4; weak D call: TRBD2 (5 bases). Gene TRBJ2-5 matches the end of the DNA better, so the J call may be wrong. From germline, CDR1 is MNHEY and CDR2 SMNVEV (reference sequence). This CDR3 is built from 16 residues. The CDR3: CASSLSTRAGGETQYF. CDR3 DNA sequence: TGTGCCAGCAGTTTATCAACTAGGGCGGGCGGAGAGACCCAGTACTTC.

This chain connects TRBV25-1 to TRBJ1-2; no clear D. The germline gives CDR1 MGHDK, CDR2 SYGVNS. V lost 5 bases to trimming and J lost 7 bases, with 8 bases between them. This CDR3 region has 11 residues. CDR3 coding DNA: TGTGCCAGCAGTCAGGAGGGTGGCTACACCTTC. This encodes CASSQEGGYTF.